The present T cell receptor (beta chain) was sequenced within a study of blood T cell repertoires in COVID-19. As for the study in general: Researchers got acute and convalescent COVID-19 samples from the United States, Italy and Spain. T cells, B-cell-depleted T cells, or PBMCs supplied cDNA or gDNA.

This clone was counted between two and nine times. The J segment lost 6 bases and the V segment lost 5 bases, leaving 7 bases of the junction unmatched. This CDR3 contains 15 residues. Germline V CDR1 and CDR2: KGHSH, LQKENI. This table comes from immunoSEQ multiplex PCR, and its TCRdb copy is limited to in-frame clones, with some not included. There are almost 300,000 clones in the sample; around nine tenths occur only once, and around 1.2% lies in the top ten. The chain uses TRBV18 and TRBJ1-6, with 7 positions matching TRBD1. Sequencing used peripheral blood. The receptor comes from a man aged 65 to 79 with acute or convalescent COVID-19. The CDR3 here is CASSTSGQINSPLHF. Written as DNA, the CDR3 is TGTGCCAGCTCAACATCGGGACAGATTAATTCACCCCTCCACTTT.